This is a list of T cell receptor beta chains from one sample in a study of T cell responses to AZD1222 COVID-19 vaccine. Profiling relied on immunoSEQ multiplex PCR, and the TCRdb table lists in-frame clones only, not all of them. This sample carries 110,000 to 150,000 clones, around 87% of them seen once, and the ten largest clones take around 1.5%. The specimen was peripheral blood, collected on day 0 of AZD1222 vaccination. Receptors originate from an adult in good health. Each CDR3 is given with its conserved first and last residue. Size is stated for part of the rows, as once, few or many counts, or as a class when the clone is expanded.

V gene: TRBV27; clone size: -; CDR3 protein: CASSFRGQPQHF
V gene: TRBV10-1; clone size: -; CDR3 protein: CASSPGQVRYEQFF
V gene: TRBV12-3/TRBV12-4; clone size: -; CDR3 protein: CASSFAWQPEAFF
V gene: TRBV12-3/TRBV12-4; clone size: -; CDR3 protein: CASSQGAEAFF
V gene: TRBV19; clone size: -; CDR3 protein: CASIEAHYSNQPQHF
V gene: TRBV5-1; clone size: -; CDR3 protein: CASSSQNTEAFF
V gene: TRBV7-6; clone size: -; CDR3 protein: CASSLLDSLKGNEQFF
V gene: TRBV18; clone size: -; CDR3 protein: CASSPAAGSGNTIYF
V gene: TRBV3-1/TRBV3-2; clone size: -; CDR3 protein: CASSQLAGPYNEQFF
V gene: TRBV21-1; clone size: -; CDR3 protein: CASSKGVVNTGELFF
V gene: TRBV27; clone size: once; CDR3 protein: CASSSITGTSSYNEQFF
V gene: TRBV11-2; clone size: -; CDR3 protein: CASSEGSVLSRVTDTQYF
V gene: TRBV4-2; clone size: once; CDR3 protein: CASSPAGGEDSPLHF
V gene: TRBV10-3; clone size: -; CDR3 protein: CAIGEPNYGYTF
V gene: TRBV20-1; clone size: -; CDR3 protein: CSASLLSVTYNEQFF